A single sample is the source of the 13 T cell receptor beta chains below, sequenced in a study of blood T cell repertoires in COVID-19 (dated by TCRdb to the early 2020s). Library creation used the immunoSEQ multiplex PCR assay. What TCRdb holds here is the immuneACCESS table cut down to in-frame rearrangements. Part of the clones is not present; checked against another copy, under half of the missing clones reflect an unresolved V gene, and the others are unexplained. The sample profile shows 380,000 or so clones; about 86% of them were found once. The ten largest clonotypes hold just over 7% of the sample. Sequenced sample: peripheral blood. These receptors all stem from a woman in her fifties or sixties with COVID-19, enrolled during active disease.

The J gene is TRBJ2-3, the V gene TRBV24-1, with 7 bases identical to TRBD1. CDR1 KGHDR and CDR2 SFDVKD come from the germline V gene. The CDR3 consists of 16 residues. The V and J ends lost 2 bases and 2 bases, in that order; junction bases with no gene match: 6. The CDR3 DNA follows: TGTGCCACCAGTGATTGCCGGGACAGTGACACAGATACGCAGTATTTT. Its protein product is CATSDCRDSDTDTQYF.

The chain uses TRBV9 and TRBJ2-5, with D perhaps matching TRBD1 (6 bases). From germline, CDR1 is SGDLS and CDR2 YYNGEE. This CDR3 contains 14 residues. With 3 bases removed from V and 1 base from J, the gap between germline ends came to 10 bases. CDR3 DNA: TGTGCCAGCAGCGCACAGGGTGCCCAAGAGACCCAGTACTTC. Its protein product is CASSAQGAQETQYF.

About this clone itself: At the DNA level, this CDR3 is encoded by other sequences in the same sample as well. The chain combines TRBV13 with TRBJ1-1; a possible D gene is TRBD1 (5 bases). This CDR3 is 14 amino acids long. With 4 bases removed from V and 0 bases from J, the gap between germline ends came to 9 bases. CDR1 and CDR2 (germline): PRHDT, FYEKMQ (reference sequence). This CDR3 reads CASSYRGMNTEAFF. The CDR3 DNA reads TGTGCCAGCAGCTATAGGGGCATGAACACTGAAGCTTTCTTT. The full variable domain, rest sourced from reference TRBV13 and TRBJ1-1, is AAGVIQSPRHLIKEKRETATLKCYPIPRHDTVYWYQQGPGQDPQFLISFYEKMQSDKGSIPDRFSAQQFSDYHSELNMSSLELGDSALYFCASSYRGMNTEAFFGQGTRLTVV.

The CDR3 region has the DNA TGTGCCAGCAGTGCGAACAGGGGGCGGGAGTTCTTC. Its protein product is CASSANRGREFF. The chain uses TRBV25-1 and TRBJ2-1; the match to TRBD1 covers 9 bases. The CDR3 sequence is 12 residues long. V lost 4 bases and J lost 14; bases outside the gene matches: 6. CDR1 and CDR2 (germline): MGHDK, SYGVNS.

The J gene is TRBJ2-7, the V gene TRBV6-2 or TRBV6-3; D might be TRBD2 (6 bases). There are 14 residues in the CDR3. CDR1 is MNHEY, CDR2 SVGEGT, per germline. V lost 2 bases and J lost 4, with 12 bases in between. CDR3 in amino acids: CASSYGQGGYEQYF. For the CDR3, the DNA is TGTGCCAGCAGTTACGGCCAGGGAGGTTACGAGCAGTACTTC.

This clone was found a few times. The chain joins TRBV3-1 (or the pseudogene TRBV3-2) to TRBJ2-5, with a weak D call TRBD1 (6 bases). The V gene's germline CDR1 is LGHDT and CDR2 YNNKEL (reference sequence). V was cut by 2 bases and J by 5 bases, with 12 bases left in between. The CDR3 runs 14 residues. CDR3 DNA sequence: TGTGCCAGCAGCCAAAGGACAGCGCGGGAGACCCAGTACTTC. It translates to CASSQRTARETQYF.

The count of this clone is one. V usage is TRBV7-9 and J usage is TRBJ2-7, with 7 bases matching TRBD1. V lost 5 bases, J lost 0 bases, and 4 bases stayed unmatched. This CDR3 region has 14 residues. Germline CDR1 reads SEHNR; CDR2 reads FQNEAQ (reference sequence). The CDR3 spells CASSNRQGSYEQYF. The DNA for the CDR3 is TGTGCCAGCAGCAACCGACAGGGCTCCTACGAGCAGTACTTC.

This chain connects TRBV6-5 to TRBJ1-3, with TRBD1 identical over 7 bases. The J segment lost 4 bases and the V segment lost 6 bases, leaving 9 bases of the junction unmatched. The CDR3 loop spans 15 amino acids. Germline CDR1 is MNHEY and CDR2 is SVGAGI. Here the CDR3 DNA reads TGTGCCAGCAGCCCCGCTGGGGGACAGGGAAACACCATATATTTT. Its translation: CASSPAGGQGNTIYF.

The chain is built from TRBV19 and TRBJ1-1; D unclear. The V gene lost 0 bases and the J gene lost 4 bases, with 6 bases spanning the gap. The CDR3 covers 13 residues. Germline V gene data show CDR1 as LNHDA and CDR2 as SQIVND (reference sequence). In DNA form, the CDR3 reads TGTGCCAGTAGTATAGAGGGAGGCACTGAAGCTTTCTTT. Translation: CASSIEGGTEAFF.

This clone was found a few times. V is TRBV7-6 and J is TRBJ2-1; the D gene is possibly TRBD2 (10 bases). Germline values: CDR1 SGHVS, CDR2 FNYEAQ. There are 16 residues in the CDR3. The V and J ends lost 5 bases and 7 bases respectively, with 21 bases between them. The CDR3 DNA follows: TGTGCCAGCAGCCTACTAGCGGGGACAGGGCGGAATGAGCAGTTCTTC. Residues: CASSLLAGTGRNEQFF.

The chain recombines TRBV7-3 with TRBJ2-5, with D possibly matching TRBD2 (6 bases). This CDR3 has 17 amino acids. Germline V gene data show CDR1 as SGHTA and CDR2 as FQGTGA. V lost 0 bases and J 2 bases, leaving 16 bases between the germline ends. The CDR3 reads CASSLTGGTAGQETQYF. DNA for the CDR3: TGTGCCAGCAGCTTAACCGGGGGTACCGCCGGACAAGAGACCCAGTACTTC.

The CDR3 is CASSQASLAGGRTDTDTQYF. CDR3 sequence (DNA): TGCGCCAGCAGCCAAGCTAGCCTAGCGGGGGGGCGGACTGACACAGATACGCAGTATTTT. This chain connects TRBV4-3 to TRBJ2-3, with 12 bases aligning to TRBD2. The CDR3 totals 20 residues. Germline V gene lookup returns CDR1 LGHNA and CDR2 YSLEER. Trimming at V came to 1 base and at J to 2 bases, leaving 13 bases not matched to a gene.

The chain has TRBV7-2 and TRBJ2-5; maybe TRBD1 (5 bases). CDR1 and CDR2 from the germline V gene are SGHTA and FQGNSA. CDR3 length: 15 residues. V lost 2 bases and J lost 5, with 15 bases in between. For the CDR3, the DNA is TGTGCCAGCAGCTTATTGCGTTTTGGGGCGGAGACCCAGTACTTC. This codes for CASSLLRFGAETQYF.